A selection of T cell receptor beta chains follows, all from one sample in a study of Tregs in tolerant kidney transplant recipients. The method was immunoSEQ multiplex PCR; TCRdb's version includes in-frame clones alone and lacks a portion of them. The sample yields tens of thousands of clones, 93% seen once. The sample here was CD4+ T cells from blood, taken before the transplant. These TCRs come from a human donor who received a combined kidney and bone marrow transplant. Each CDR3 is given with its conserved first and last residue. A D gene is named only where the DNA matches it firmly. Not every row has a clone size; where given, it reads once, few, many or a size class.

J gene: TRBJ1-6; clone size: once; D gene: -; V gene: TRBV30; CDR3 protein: CAWSAWDGGRSPLHF; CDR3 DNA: TGTGCCTGGAGCGCCTGGGACGGGGGAAGATCACCCCTCCACTTT
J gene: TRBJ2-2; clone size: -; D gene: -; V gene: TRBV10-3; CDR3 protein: CAISRLTLNTGELFF; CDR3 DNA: TGTGCCATCAGTAGACTCACCTTGAACACCGGGGAGCTGTTTTTT
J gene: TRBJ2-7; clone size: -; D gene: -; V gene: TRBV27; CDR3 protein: CASSLGRIPYEQYF; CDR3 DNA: TGTGCCAGCAGTTTAGGCAGGATACCCTACGAGCAGTACTTC
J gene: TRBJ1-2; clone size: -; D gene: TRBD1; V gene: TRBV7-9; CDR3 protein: CASSRPRDRSHGYTF; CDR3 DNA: TGTGCCAGCAGCCGACCCAGGGACAGGTCTCATGGCTACACCTTC
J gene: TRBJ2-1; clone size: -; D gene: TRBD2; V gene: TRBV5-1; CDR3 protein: CASSMTSGTYNEQFF; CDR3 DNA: TGCGCCAGCAGCATGACTAGCGGAACCTACAATGAGCAGTTCTTC
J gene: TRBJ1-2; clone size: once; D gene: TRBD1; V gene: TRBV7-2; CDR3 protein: CASSLLGQGDGYTF; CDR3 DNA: TGTGCCAGCAGCTTATTGGGACAGGGGGATGGCTACACCTTC
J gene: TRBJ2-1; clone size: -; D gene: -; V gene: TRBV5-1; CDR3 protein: CASSSGLTAYNEQFF; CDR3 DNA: TGCGCCAGCAGCTCAGGACTAACAGCCTACAATGAGCAGTTCTTC
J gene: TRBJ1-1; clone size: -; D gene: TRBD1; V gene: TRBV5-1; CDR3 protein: CASRTRDSFMNTEAFF; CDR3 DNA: TGCGCCAGCAGAACGCGGGACAGCTTTATGAACACTGAAGCTTTCTTT
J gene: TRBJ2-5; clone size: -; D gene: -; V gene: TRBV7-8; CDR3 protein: CASSLVFGQETQYF; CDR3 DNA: TGTGCCAGCAGCTTAGTCTTCGGCCAAGAGACCCAGTACTTC
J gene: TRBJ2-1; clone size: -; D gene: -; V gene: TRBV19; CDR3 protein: CASSIGRVYNEQFF; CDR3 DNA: TGTGCCAGTAGTATTGGGCGCGTCTACAATGAGCAGTTCTTC
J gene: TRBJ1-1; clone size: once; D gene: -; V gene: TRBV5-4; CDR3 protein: CASSLEDRNTEAFF; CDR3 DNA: TGTGCCAGCAGCTTGGAGGACAGGAACACTGAAGCTTTCTTT
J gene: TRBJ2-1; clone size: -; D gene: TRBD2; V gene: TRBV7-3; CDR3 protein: CASSPWGGSSYNEQFF; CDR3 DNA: TGTGCCAGCAGCCCCTGGGGGGGGAGCTCCTACAATGAGCAGTTCTTC
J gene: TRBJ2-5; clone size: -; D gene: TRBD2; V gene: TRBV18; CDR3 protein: CASSAREGRETQYF; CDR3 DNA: TGTGCCAGCTCAGCGCGGGAGGGAAGAGAGACCCAGTACTTC
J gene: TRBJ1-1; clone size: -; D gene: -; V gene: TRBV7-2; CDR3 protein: CASSQTGGTEAFF; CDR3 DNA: TGTGCCAGCAGCCAGACGGGGGGGACTGAAGCTTTCTTT
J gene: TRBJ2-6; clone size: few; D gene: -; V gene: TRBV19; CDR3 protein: CASSIDEAGTGANVLTF; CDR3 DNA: TGTGCCAGTAGTATAGATGAGGCGGGGACTGGGGCCAACGTCCTGACTTTC
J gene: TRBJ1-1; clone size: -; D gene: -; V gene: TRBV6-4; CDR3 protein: CASREGLKAFF; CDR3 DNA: TGTGCCAGCAGGGAAGGACTGAAAGCTTTCTTT
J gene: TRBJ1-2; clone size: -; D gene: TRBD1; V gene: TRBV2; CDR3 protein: CASSEGTGIGGYTF; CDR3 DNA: TGTGCCAGCAGTGAAGGGACAGGCATCGGGGGCTACACCTTC
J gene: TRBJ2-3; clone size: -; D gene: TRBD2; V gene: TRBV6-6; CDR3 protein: CASKTSGRSSTDTQYF; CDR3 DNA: TGTGCCAGCAAGACTAGCGGGAGGTCCAGCACAGATACGCAGTATTTT
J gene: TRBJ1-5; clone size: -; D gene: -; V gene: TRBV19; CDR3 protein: CASSIEGSGGQPQHF; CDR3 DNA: TGTGCCAGTAGTATAGAGGGGAGTGGAGGACAGCCCCAGCATTTT
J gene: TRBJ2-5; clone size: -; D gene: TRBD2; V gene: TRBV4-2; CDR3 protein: CASSPGLAINQETQYF; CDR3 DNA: TGTGCCAGCAGCCCTGGACTAGCGATAAACCAAGAGACCCAGTACTTC
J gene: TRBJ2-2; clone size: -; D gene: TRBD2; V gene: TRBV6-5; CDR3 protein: CASRRDYYTGELFF; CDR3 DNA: TGTGCCAGCAGAAGGGACTACTACACCGGGGAGCTGTTTTTT
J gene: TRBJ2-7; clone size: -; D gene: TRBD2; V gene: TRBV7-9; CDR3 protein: CASGGLADYEQYF; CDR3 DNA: TGTGCCAGCGGAGGACTAGCGGACTACGAGCAGTACTTC
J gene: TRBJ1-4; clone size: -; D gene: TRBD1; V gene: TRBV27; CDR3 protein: CASSLYTPTGEGEKLFF; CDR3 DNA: TGTGCCAGCAGTTTATACACCCCGACAGGGGAAGGGGAAAAACTGTTTTTT
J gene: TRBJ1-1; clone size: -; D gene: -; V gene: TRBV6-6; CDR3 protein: CASIGSRVIEAFF; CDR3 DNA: TGTGCCAGCATTGGTAGCAGGGTCATTGAAGCTTTCTTT
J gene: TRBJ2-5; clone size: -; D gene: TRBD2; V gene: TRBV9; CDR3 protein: CASGLAGKETQYF; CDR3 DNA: TGTGCCAGCGGGCTAGCGGGGAAAGAGACCCAGTACTTC
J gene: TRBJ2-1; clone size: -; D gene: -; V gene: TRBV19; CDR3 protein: CASSIDRSSYNEQFF; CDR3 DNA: TGTGCCAGTAGTATAGACAGAAGCTCCTACAATGAGCAGTTCTTC
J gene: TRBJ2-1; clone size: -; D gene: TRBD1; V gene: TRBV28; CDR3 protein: CASSSPGQTRHEQFF; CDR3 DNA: TGTGCCAGCAGCTCTCCGGGACAGACTCGCCATGAGCAGTTCTTC
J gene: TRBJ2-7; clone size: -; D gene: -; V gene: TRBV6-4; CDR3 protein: CASSPLAGGAEQYF; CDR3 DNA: TGTGCCAGCAGCCCACTAGCAGGGGGAGCCGAGCAGTACTTC
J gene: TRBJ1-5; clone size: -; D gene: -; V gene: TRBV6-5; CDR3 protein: CASSLYSPGNQPQHF; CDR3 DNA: TGTGCCAGCAGTTTGTACAGCCCGGGGAATCAGCCCCAGCATTTT
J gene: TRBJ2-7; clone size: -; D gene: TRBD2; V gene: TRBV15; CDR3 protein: CATSRDPVTSGRYEQYF; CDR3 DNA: TGTGCCACCAGCAGAGATCCGGTGACTAGCGGGAGGTACGAGCAGTACTTC
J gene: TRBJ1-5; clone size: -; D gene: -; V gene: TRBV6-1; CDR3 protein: CASSEAGRRRPQHF; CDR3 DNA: TGTGCCAGCAGTGAAGCGGGCAGGCGTCGACCCCAGCATTTT